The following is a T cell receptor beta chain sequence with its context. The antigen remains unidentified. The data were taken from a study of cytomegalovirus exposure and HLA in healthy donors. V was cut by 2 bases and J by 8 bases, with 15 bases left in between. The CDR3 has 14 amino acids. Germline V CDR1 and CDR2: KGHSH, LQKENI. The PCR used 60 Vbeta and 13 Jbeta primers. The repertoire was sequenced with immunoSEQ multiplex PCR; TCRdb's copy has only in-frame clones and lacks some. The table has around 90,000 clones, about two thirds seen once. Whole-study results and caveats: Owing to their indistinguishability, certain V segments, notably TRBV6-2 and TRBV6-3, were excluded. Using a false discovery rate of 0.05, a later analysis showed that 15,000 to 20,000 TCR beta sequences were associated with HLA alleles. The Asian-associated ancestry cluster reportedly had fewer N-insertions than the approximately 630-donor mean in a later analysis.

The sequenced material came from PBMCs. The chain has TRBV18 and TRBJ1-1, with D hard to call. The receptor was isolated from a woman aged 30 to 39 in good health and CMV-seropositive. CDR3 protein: CASSPVQVSSEAFF. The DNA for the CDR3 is TGTGCCAGCTCACCAGTTCAGGTCAGTTCAGAAGCTTTCTTT.